One and the same sample provided the 9 T cell receptor beta chains below, sequenced in a study of blood T cells in healthy people across ages. Primers used in a second PCR of roughly 6 to 12 cycles were a sample-barcoded 5' primer and a J-beta primer mix. TCRdb processed the 5' RACE reads anew with MiXCR; each CDR3 protein has one entry. The sample shows about 720,000 distinct CDR3 sequences, 22% of them seen only once. Material for sequencing was blood. These receptors were taken from a man between 65 and 85 years old in good health.

Written as DNA, the CDR3 is TGCAGCGTGGGGGACGGGGTTAACTATGGCTACACCTTC. Translating gives CSVGDGVNYGYTF. J is TRBJ1-2 and V is TRBV29-1; D possibly corresponds to TRBD1 (5 bases). Germline V CDR1 and CDR2: SQVTM, ANQGSEA. V lost 6 bases and J 1 base, leaving 12 bases between the germline ends. The CDR3 consists of 13 residues.

In its sample, this clonotype was seen a few times. The V and J genes are TRBV11-2 and TRBJ2-7; D ambiguous. The CDR3 totals 16 residues. V was cut by 0 bases and J by 0 bases, with 12 bases left in between. Germline values: CDR1 SGHAT, CDR2 FQNNGV. CDR3 coding DNA: TGTGCCAGCAGCTTAGATCTTAGGTTGTACTCCTACGAGCAGTACTTC. Protein: CASSLDLRLYSYEQYF.

The rearrangement links TRBV5-1 to TRBJ2-5; TRBD1 aligns across 9 bases. TRBJ2-7 matches the DNA end more closely, so the J call is doubtful. The CDR3 has 16 residues. Per germline, CDR1 SGHRS and CDR2 YFSETQ. The CDR3 region is CASSSRQGGPSYEQYF. DNA of the CDR3: TGCGCCAGCAGCTCCAGACAGGGGGGACCTTCCTACGAGCAGTACTTC.

The J gene is TRBJ2-5, the V gene TRBV6-2 or TRBV6-3; weak D call: TRBD2 (5 bases). CDR3 length: 18 amino acids. Germline assignment: CDR1 MNHEY and CDR2 SVGEGT. The ends were cut back, 1 base at V and 3 bases at J, with 21 bases in the middle. CDR3 protein: CASSYLRVLGGHEETQYF. CDR3 bases: TGTGCCAGCAGTTACTTGAGGGTTCTCGGCGGGCACGAAGAGACCCAGTACTTC.

This clonotype was seen only a few times. This chain links TRBV20-1 with TRBJ1-6; 7 bases map to TRBD1. From germline, CDR1 is DFQATT and CDR2 SNEGSKA (reference sequence). The CDR3 totals 15 residues. Trimming removed 0 bases from V and 9 bases from J; junction bases left unmatched: 8. CDR3 DNA: TGCAGTGCTAGAGATCTTCGGGACAGCGTTTCACCCCTCCACTTT. Protein product: CSARDLRDSVSPLHF.

This clonotype was observed a handful of times. This chain uses TRBV5-1 with TRBJ1-5, with D uncertain. V lost 4 bases and J 11 bases, leaving 22 bases between the germline ends. The V gene's germline CDR1 is SGHRS and CDR2 YFSETQ. The CDR3 sequence is 15 residues long. DNA of the CDR3: TGCGCCAGCAGCCCGTCGGGCTCCTCGCAATCAGCCCAGCATTTT. It encodes CASSPSGSSQSAQHF.

This sequence joins TRBV28 and TRBJ1-4; 9 bases line up with TRBD1. CDR1 is MDHEN, CDR2 SYDVKM, per germline. The CDR3 length is 16 residues. V was pared by 5 bases and J by 4 bases, with 8 bases of the junction left unmatched. The CDR3 loop is CASSPTGGQGNEKLFF. As DNA, the CDR3 is TGTGCCAGCAGTCCTACAGGGGGACAGGGTAATGAAAAACTGTTTTTT.

This clonotype was seen a handful of times. V is TRBV27 and J is TRBJ1-6, with no clear D. This CDR3 comprises 15 residues. V was trimmed by 5 bases and J by 1 base, leaving 9 bases between them. Germline CDR1 reads MNHEY; CDR2 reads SMNVEV (reference sequence). CDR3 in DNA: TGTGCCAGCAGTAAACTCGCTTCCTATAATTCACCCCTCCACTTT. Residues: CASSKLASYNSPLHF.

This clonotype came up a few times. The genes are TRBV11-1 and TRBJ2-7, with 8 bases matching TRBD1. This CDR3 contains 14 residues. J lost 5 bases, V lost 8 bases, and 11 bases had no gene match. Germline CDR1 SGHAT, CDR2 FQDESV (reference sequence). CDR3 amino acids: CASRRTGWANEQYV. CDR3 nucleotides: TGTGCCAGCCGACGGACAGGGTGGGCGAACGAGCAGTACGTC.